This T cell receptor (beta chain) was found in a study of cytomegalovirus exposure and HLA in healthy donors. Concerning this clone itself: Its antigen remains unidentified.

Study results and caveats: Presence/absence analyses supposed approximately even sequencing depth among donors.

Germline values: CDR1 SGHNT, CDR2 YYREEE (reference sequence). The CDR3 extends over 14 amino acids. Unmatched junction bases numbered 6, after V lost 9 bases and J lost 8 bases. The primer mix had 60 Vbeta and 13 Jbeta primers. Assay used: immunoSEQ multiplex PCR; TCRdb lists only in-frame clones, some missing. This table lists fewer than 110,000 clones. Material for sequencing was PBMCs. The gene calls are TRBV5-4 and TRBJ2-1, with 15 positions matching TRBD2. The receptor comes from a man in his forties in good health and CMV-seronegative. Here the CDR3 reads CATKGLAGGHEQFF. CDR3 sequence (DNA): TGTGCCACCAAGGGACTAGCGGGGGGACATGAGCAGTTCTTC.